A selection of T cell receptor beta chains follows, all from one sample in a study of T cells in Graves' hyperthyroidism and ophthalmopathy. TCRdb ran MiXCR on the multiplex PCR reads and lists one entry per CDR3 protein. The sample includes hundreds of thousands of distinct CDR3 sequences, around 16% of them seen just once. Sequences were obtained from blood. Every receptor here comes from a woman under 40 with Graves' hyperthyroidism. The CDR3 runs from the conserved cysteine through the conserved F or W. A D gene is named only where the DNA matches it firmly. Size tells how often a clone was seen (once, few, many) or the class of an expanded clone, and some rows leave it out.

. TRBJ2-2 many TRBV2 CASSERPPSTGELFF TGTGCCAGCAGTGAAAGACCCCCAAGCACCGGGGAGCTGTTTTTT
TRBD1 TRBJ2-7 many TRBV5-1 CASSLGTGSGYEQYF TGCGCCAGCAGCTTGGGGACAGGCTCAGGCTACGAGCAGTACTTC
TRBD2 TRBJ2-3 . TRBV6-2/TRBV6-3 CASSTRGLAGEEGPDTQYF TGTGCCAGCTCAACAAGGGGACTAGCGGGAGAGGAAGGCCCAGATACGCAGTATTTT
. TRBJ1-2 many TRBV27 CASRGPTYGYTF TGTGCCAGCAGGGGGCCAACGTATGGCTACACCTTC
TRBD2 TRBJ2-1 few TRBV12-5 CASGLRLAGAYEQFF TGTGCTAGTGGTTTGCGGCTAGCGGGAGCCTATGAGCAGTTCTTC
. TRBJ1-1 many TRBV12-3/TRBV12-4 CASRRGVFTEAFF TGTGCCAGCCGAAGAGGGGTCTTCACTGAAGCTTTCTTT
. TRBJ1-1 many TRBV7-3 CATSRDIYTEAFF TGTGCCACCTCCAGGGACATATATACTGAAGCTTTCTTT
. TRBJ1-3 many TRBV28 CASTVRGYGNTIYF TGTGCCAGCACCGTTAGGGGGTATGGAAACACCATATATTTT
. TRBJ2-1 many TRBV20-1 CSARDRRSSYNEQFF TGCAGTGCTAGAGATCGGCGTAGCTCCTACAATGAGCAGTTCTTC
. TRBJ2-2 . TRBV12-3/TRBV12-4 CAISWGARTGELFF TGTGCCATCTCATGGGGGGCCCGGACCGGGGAGCTGTTTTTT
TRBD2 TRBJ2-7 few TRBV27 CASSLSLAGYVEQYF TGTGCCAGCAGTTTATCACTAGCGGGGTACGTCGAGCAGTACTTC
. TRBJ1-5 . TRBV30 CAWRGNSNQPQHF TGTGCCTGGAGAGGAAATAGCAATCAGCCCCAGCATTTT
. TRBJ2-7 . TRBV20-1 CSAPRADSEQYF TGCAGTGCCCCAAGGGCAGATTCCGAGCAGTACTTC
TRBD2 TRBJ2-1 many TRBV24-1 CATSGDGTSDNEQFF TGTGCCACCAGTGGTGACGGGACTAGCGACAATGAGCAGTTCTTC
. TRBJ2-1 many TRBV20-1 CSARDPAAGRYNEQFF TGCAGTGCTAGAGATCCGGCAGCGGGCCGTTACAATGAGCAGTTCTTC
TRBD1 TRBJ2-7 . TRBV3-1 CASSQDPMRQGRGYEQYF TGTGCCAGCAGCCAGGACCCGATGCGACAGGGTCGAGGTTACGAGCAGTACTTC
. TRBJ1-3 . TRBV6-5 CASSYSGFGNTIYF TGTGCCAGCAGTTACTCGGGGTTTGGAAACACCATATATTTT
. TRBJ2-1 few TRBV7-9 CASKKGSYNEQFF TGTGCCAGCAAAAAGGGGTCCTACAATGAGCAGTTCTTC
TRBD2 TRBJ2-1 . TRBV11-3 CASSQAGVFGHEQFF TGTGCCAGCAGCCAGGCGGGAGTCTTTGGCCATGAGCAGTTCTTC
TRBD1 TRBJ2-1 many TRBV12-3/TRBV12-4 CASSTNSGTGVFNEQFF TGTGCCAGCAGCACAAATTCCGGGACAGGGGTATTCAATGAGCAGTTCTTC
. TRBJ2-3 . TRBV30 CAWQDGVSTDTQYF TGTGCCTGGCAGGACGGAGTTAGCACAGATACGCAGTATTTT
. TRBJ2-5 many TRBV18 CASSPPDREVQYF TGTGCCAGCTCACCCCCAGACAGGGAGGTCCAGTACTTC
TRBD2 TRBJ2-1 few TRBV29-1 CSVVVGLQYNEQFF TGCAGCGTTGTGGTGGGACTACAATACAATGAGCAGTTCTTC
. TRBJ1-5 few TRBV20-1 CSARETDSNQPQHF TGCAGTGCTAGAGAAACAGATAGCAATCAGCCCCAGCATTTT
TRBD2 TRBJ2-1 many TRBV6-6 CASSYSGTSGDNEQFF TGTGCCAGCAGTTACTCTGGGACTAGCGGGGACAATGAGCAGTTCTTC
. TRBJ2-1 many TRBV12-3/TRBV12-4 CASSQASDLYSEQFF TGTGCCAGCAGTCAGGCTAGCGATTTATATAGTGAGCAGTTCTTC
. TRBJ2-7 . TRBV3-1 CAGSPDREGEQYF TGTGCCGGCAGCCCGGACAGGGAGGGTGAGCAGTACTTC
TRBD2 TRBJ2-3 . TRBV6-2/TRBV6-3 CASSFPLTSGRGADTQYF TGTGCCAGCAGTTTTCCTCTTACGAGCGGGAGGGGCGCAGATACGCAGTATTTT
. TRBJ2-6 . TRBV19 CASSKGDNGAGVLTF TGTGCCAGTAGTAAAGGGGATAACGGAGCGGGCGTCCTGACTTTC
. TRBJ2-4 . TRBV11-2 CASSLRLSSRTLAKNIQYF TGTGCCAGCAGCTTACGGCTTTCTAGCAGGACCTTAGCCAAAAACATTCAGTACTTC
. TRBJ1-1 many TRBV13 CASSPGRTEAFF TGTGCCAGCAGTCCAGGGAGGACTGAAGCTTTCTTT
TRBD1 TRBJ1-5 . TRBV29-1 CSVKQGANQPQHF TGCAGCGTGAAACAGGGGGCCAATCAGCCCCAGCATTTT
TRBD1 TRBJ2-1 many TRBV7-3 CASSDGTGGEEQFF TGTGCCAGCAGCGACGGGACAGGGGGCGAGGAGCAGTTCTTC
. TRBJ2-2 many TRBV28 CASTRGGATGELFF TGTGCCAGCACCCGTGGCGGAGCCACCGGGGAGCTGTTTTTT
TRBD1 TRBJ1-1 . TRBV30 CAWSDGQGYTEAFF TGTGCCTGGAGTGATGGACAGGGGTACACTGAAGCTTTCTTT
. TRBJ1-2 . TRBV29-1 CSVFRGVGGYTF TGCAGCGTTTTCCGGGGGGTCGGCGGCTACACCTTC
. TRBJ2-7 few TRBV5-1 CASSLAGEFYEQYF TGCGCCAGCAGCTTGGCCGGTGAGTTTTACGAGCAGTACTTC
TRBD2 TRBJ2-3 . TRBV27 CASTRLGLAGGSDTQYF TGTGCCAGCACTAGATTGGGACTAGCGGGAGGGTCAGATACGCAGTATTTT
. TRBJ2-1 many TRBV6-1 CASSEYGMSLSNEQFF TGTGCCAGCAGTGAATATGGCATGTCTCTATCAAATGAGCAGTTCTTC
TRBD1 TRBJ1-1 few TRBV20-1 CSAGGGTLNTEAFF TGCAGTGCAGGGGGCGGGACTTTGAACACTGAAGCTTTCTTT
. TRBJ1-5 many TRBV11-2 CASSFSVNQPQHF TGTGCCAGCAGCTTTTCCGTCAATCAGCCCCAGCATTTT
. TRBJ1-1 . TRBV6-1 CASSESLGRGTEAFF TGTGCCAGCAGTGAGAGTTTGGGGAGGGGGACTGAAGCTTTCTTT
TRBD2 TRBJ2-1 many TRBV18 CASSPGTSGNEQFF TGTGCCAGCTCACCGGGGACTAGCGGCAATGAGCAGTTCTTC
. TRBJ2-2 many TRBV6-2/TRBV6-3 CASATVTGELFF TGTGCCAGCGCGACAGTCACCGGGGAGCTGTTTTTT
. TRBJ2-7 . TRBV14 CASSRMTLGGYEQYF TGTGCCAGCAGCCGAATGACCCTGGGGGGATACGAGCAGTACTTC